Sequencing of this T cell receptor beta chain was carried out in a study of cytomegalovirus exposure and HLA in healthy donors. Study-level results: Upon later analysis, HLA-associated TCR beta chains proved more clonally expanded than other, equally common chains. A previous analysis found most TCR beta V segments productive roughly 87% or roughly 30% of the time.

PCR primers comprised 60 Vbeta and 13 Jbeta primers. Data came from immunoSEQ multiplex PCR; TCRdb stores just in-frame clones and leaves some out. The repertoire holds 140,000 or so clones, with about a tenth as singletons. This clone was seen a few times. What it binds is unknown. Sampled while nominally healthy, donors likely had unrecorded immune exposures. V lost 3 bases and J 6 bases, leaving 15 bases between the germline ends. The CDR3 has 14 amino acids. Looked up from germline, CDR1 is MNHEY and CDR2 is SVGAGI. The sequenced sample consisted of PBMCs. V is TRBV6-5 and J is TRBJ2-7, with TRBD1 as a possible D gene (6 bases). The sequence was collected from a male donor in good health and CMV-seronegative. In DNA form, the CDR3 reads TGTGCCAGCAGTTATAACAGGGATGGTCGCGAGCAGTACTTC. Its translation is CASSYNRDGREQYF.